This entry describes one T cell receptor beta chain. The CDR3 extends over 12 amino acids. Germline CDR1 and CDR2: LNHDA and SQIVND (reference sequence). J was trimmed by 11 bases and V by 10 bases; bases with no gene match: 11. This record belongs to a study of blood T cell repertoires in COVID-19. Study summary: The origin of the acute and convalescent COVID-19 samples was the United States, Italy and Spain. PBMCs, B-cell-depleted T cells, or T cells provided the cDNA or gDNA that made up the material.

Per the original methods: The assay estimated nucleated cells by amplifying reference gene primers. Data came from immunoSEQ multiplex PCR; TCRdb stores just in-frame clones and leaves some out. V and J calls plus clone size are reproduced from that table; the DNA served to infer D and trimming. Of 100,000 or so clones detected, about 88% appear once; the ten largest clones hold 2.1%. The chain uses TRBV19 and TRBJ2-4; 7 bases fit TRBD1. The sample was peripheral blood. This sequence originates from a human donor in a cohort sampled during active COVID-19. CDR3 protein: CATRDRAQLQYF. The CDR3 nucleotides read TGTGCCACGCGCGACAGGGCCCAACTTCAGTACTTC.